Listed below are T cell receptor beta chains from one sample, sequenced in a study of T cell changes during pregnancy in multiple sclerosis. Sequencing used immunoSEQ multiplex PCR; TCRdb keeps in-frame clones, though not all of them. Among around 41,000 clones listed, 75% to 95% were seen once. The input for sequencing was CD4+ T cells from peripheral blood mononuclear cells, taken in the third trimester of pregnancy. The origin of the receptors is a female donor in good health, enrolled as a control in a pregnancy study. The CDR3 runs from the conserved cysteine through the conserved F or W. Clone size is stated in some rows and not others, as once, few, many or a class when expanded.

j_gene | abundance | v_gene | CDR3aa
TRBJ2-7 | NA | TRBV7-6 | CASSSRGSGLAYEQYF
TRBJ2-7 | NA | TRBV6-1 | CASSGGTGGDEQYF
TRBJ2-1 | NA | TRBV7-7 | CASSSSQGNEQFF
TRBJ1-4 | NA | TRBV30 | CAWSVLVSQGEKLFF
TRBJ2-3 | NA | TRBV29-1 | CSVLVGLAGGRDTQYF
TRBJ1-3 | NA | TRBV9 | CASSVGGTAGNTIYF
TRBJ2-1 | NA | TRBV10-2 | CASSRRLAGGFGEQFF
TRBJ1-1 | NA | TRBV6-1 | CASTIGQVGTEAFF
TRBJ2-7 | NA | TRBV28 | CASSQGSINEQYF
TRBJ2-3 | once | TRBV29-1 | CSVLAGGLTDTQYF
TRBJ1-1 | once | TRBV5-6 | CASSPDRVTEAFF
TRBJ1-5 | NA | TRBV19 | CASSISRVGNQPQHF
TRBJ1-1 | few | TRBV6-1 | CASRQAQGTEAFF
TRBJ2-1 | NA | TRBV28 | CASSLTAGLLNEQFF
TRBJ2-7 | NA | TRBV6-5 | CASTAVNGYEQYF
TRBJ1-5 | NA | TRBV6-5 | CATRLQAQGFQPQHF
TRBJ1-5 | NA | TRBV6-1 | CASTRGQNQPQHF
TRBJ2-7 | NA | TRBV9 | CASSVGGRGYEQYF
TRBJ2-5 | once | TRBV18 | CASSRDIQKTQYF
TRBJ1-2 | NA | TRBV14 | CASSPRTGGYGYTF
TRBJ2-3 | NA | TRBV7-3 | CASSLNGGAQNTQYF
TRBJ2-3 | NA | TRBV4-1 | CASSPLGRRGGTDTQYF
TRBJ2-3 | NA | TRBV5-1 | CASSPGLGGSTDTQYF
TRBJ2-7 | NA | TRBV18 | CASSPPQGAGYEQYF